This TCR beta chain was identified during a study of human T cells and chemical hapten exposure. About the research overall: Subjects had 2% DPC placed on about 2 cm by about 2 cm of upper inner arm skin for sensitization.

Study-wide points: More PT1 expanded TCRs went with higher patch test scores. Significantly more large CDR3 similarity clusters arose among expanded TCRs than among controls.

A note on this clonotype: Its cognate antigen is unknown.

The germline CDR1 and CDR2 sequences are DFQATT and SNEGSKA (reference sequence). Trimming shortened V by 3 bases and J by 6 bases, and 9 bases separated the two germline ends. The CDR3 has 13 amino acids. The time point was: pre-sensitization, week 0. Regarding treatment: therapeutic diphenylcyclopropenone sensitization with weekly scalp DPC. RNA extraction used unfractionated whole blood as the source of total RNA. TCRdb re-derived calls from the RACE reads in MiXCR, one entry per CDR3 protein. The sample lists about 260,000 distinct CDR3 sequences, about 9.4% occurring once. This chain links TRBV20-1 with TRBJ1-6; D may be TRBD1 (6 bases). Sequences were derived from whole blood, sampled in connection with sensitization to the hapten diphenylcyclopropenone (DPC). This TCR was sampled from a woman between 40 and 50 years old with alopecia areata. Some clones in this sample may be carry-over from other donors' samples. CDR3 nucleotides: TGCAGTGCTAGGGACAGACCTAATTCACCCCTCCACTTT. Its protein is CSARDRPNSPLHF.